This TCR beta chain appears in the sequencing data of a study of PD-L1 blockade in urothelial cancer. About the study: Prior exposure to chemotherapy in patients amounted to 0 to 3 regimens received. The median T cell count in blood samples was 110,000 to 150,000.

The CDR3 contains 13 residues. The germline V gene encodes CDR1 LNHDA and CDR2 SQIVND (reference sequence). J gave up 5 bases and V 8 bases, and 3 bases lay outside the gene matches. The study's findings and limits: Having blood TCR clonality under the median before treatment predicted better survival.

To note about this clone: No antigen is known for it.

The data were produced by immunoSEQ multiplex PCR, yet TCRdb's version contains in-frame clones alone and is incomplete. The sample contains about 22,000 clones, around 91% of which appear only once. As to time point: peripheral blood 6 weeks after treatment start. This TCR was sampled from a woman aged 60-70 years with urothelial cancer. The sample consisted of PBMCs, taken around atezolizumab (anti-PD-L1) treatment. The rearrangement uses TRBV19 and TRBJ1-5, with 10 bases aligning to TRBD1. CDR3 coding DNA: TGTGCCAGTCTTGGGACAGGGGATCAGCCCCAGCATTTT. This sequence encodes CASLGTGDQPQHF.